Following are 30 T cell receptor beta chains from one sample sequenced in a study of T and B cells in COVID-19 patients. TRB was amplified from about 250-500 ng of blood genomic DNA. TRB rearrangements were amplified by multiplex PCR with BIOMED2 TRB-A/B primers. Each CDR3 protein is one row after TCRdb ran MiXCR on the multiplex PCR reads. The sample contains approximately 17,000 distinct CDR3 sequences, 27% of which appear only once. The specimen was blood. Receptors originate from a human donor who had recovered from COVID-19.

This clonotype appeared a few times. The CDR3 loop reads CALGDRETGELFF. CDR3 DNA: TGTGCCTTAGGGGACAGGGAGACCGGGGAGCTGTTTTTT. V is TRBV24-1 and J is TRBJ2-2, with 9 bases aligning to TRBD1. The CDR3 runs to 13 residues. V lost 12 bases and J lost 5; bases outside the gene matches: 6. Per the germline V gene, CDR1 is KGHDR and CDR2 is SFDVKD.

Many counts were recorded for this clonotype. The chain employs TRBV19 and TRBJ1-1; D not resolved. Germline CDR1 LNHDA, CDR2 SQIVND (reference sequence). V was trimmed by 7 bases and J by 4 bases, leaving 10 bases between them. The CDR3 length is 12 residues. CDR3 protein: CASKYRGTEAFF. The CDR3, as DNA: TGTGCCAGTAAATACCGAGGCACTGAAGCTTTCTTT.

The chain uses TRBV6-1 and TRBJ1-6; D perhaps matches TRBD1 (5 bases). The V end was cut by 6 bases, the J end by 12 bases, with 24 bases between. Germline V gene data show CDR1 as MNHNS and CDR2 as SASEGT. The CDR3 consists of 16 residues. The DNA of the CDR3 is TGTGCCAGCAGGGGACTGGGACGGGGGACGGCACAACCCCTCCACTTT. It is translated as CASRGLGRGTAQPLHF.

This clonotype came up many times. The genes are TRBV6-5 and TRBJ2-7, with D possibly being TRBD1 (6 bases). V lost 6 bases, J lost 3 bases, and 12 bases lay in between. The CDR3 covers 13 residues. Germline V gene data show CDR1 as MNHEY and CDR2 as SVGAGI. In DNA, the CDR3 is TGTGCCAGCAGCCGGACAGCGAGCTACGAGCAGTACTTC. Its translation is CASSRTASYEQYF.

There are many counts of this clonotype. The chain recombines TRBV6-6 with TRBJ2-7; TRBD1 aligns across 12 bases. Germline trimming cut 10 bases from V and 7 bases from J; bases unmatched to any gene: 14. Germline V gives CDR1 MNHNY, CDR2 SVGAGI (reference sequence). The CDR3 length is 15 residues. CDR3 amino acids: CAIYLPGQGAGEQYF. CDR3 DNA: TGTGCCATTTACCTACCGGGACAGGGGGCGGGGGAGCAGTACTTC.

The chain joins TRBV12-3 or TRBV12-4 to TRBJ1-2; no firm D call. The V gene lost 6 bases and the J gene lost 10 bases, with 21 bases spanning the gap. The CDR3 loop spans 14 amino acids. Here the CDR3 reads CASSFGTVASDYTF. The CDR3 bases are TGTGCCAGCAGCTTTGGAACGGTCGCTTCGGACTACACCTTC.

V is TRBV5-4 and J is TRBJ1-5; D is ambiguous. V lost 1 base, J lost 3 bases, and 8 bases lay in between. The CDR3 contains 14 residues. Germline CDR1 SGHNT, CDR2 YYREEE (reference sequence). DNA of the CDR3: TGTGCCAGCAGCTTGTTTGGGCTCAATCAGCCCCAGCATTTT. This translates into CASSLFGLNQPQHF.

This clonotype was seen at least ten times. CDR3 nucleotides: TGTGCCAGCAGTGGCCGGGACAGGGTAGGGCAGCCCCAGCATTTT. It yields the protein CASSGRDRVGQPQHF. The rearrangement uses TRBV6-5 and TRBJ1-5, with TRBD1 matching 9 bases. Germline loops: CDR1 MNHEY, CDR2 SVGAGI. The CDR3 sequence is 15 residues long. J gave up 7 bases and V 5 bases, and 9 bases lay outside the gene matches.

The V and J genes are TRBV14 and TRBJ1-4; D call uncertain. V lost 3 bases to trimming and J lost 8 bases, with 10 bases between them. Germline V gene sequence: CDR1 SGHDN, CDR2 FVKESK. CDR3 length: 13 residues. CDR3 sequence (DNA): TGTGCCAGCAGCCAGGTTGACTACGAAAAACTGTTTTTT. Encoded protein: CASSQVDYEKLFF.

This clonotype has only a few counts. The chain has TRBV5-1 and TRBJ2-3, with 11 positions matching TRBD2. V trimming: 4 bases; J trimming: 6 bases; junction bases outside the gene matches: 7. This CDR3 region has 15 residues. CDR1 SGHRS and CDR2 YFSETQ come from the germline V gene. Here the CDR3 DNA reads TGCGCCAGCAGCCTATATAGCGGGAGGGCGGATACGCAGTATTTT. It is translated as CASSLYSGRADTQYF.

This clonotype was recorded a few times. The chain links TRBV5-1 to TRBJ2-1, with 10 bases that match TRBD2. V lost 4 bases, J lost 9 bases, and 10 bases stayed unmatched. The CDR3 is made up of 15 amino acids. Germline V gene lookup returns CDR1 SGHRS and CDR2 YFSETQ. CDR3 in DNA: TGCGCCAGCAGCGCGTCACTAGCGGGATTGGGTGAGCAGTTCTTC. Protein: CASSASLAGLGEQFF.

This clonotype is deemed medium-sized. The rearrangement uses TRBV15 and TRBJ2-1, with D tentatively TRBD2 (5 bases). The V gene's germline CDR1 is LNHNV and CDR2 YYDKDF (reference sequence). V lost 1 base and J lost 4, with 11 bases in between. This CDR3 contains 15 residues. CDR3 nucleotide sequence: TGTGCCACCAGCAGAGTGCGCGGAGGATACAATGAGCAGTTCTTC. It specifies CATSRVRGGYNEQFF.

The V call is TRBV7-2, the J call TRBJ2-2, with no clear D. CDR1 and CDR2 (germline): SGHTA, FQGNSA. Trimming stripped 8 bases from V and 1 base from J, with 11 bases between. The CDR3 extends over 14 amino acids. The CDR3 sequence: CASLGRMNTGELFF. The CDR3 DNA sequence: TGTGCCAGCCTAGGACGGATGAACACCGGGGAGCTGTTTTTT. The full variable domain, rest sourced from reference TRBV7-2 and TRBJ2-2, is GAGVSQSPSNKVTEKGKDVELRCDPISGHTALYWYRQSLGQGLEFLIYFQGNSAPDKSGLPSDRFSAERTGGSVSTLTIQRTQQEDSAVYLCASLGRMNTGELFFGEGSRLTVL.

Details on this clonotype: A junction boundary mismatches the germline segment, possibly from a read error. CDR3 amino acids: CPWSKNTRYTEAFF. For the CDR3, the DNA is TGTCCCTGGAGTAAAAATACCAGGTACACTGAAGCTTTCTTT. The chain links TRBV30 to TRBJ1-1, with D unclear. The CDR3 has 14 residues. Germline V gives CDR1 GTSNPN, CDR2 SVGIG (reference sequence). Together with reference TRBV30 and TRBJ1-1, the CDR3 gives the full variable domain: SQTIHQWPATLVQPVGSPLSLECTVEGTSNPNLYWYRQAAGRGLQLLFYSVGIGQISSEVPQNLSASRPQDRQFILSSKKLLLSDSGFYLCPWSKNTRYTEAFFGQGTRLTVV.

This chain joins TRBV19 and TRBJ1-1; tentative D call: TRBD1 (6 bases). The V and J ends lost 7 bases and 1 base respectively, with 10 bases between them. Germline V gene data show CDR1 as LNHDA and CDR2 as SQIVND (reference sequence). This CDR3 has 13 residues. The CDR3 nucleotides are TGTGCCAGTAAATTGGGGGCGAACACTGAAGCTTTCTTT. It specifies CASKLGANTEAFF. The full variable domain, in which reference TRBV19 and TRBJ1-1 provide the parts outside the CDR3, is DGGITQSPKYLFRKEGQNVTLSCEQNLNHDAMYWYRQDPGQGLRLIYYSQIVNDFQKGDIAEGYSVSREKKESFPLTVTSAQKNPTAFYLCASKLGANTEAFFGQGTRLTVV.

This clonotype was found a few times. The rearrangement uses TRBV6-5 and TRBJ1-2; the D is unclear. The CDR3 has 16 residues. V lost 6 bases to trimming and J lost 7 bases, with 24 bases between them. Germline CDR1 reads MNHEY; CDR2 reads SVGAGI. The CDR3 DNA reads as TGTGCCAGCAGCCCCTACCCAGAGGGAGGAGGCGGTGGCTACACCTTC. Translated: CASSPYPEGGGGGYTF.

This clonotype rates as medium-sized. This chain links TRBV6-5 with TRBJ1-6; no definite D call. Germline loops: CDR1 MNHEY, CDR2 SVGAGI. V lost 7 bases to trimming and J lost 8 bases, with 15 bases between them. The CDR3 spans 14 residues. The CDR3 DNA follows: TGTGCCAGCATTCCCACCCTCGGGGATTCACCCCTCCACTTT. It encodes CASIPTLGDSPLHF.

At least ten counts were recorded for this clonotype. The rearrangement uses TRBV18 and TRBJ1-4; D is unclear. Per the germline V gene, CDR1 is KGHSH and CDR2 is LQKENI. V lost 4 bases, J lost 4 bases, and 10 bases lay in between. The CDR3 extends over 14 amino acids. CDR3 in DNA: TGTGCCAGCTCACAGAGGGCAGATAATGAAAAACTGTTTTTT. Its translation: CASSQRADNEKLFF.

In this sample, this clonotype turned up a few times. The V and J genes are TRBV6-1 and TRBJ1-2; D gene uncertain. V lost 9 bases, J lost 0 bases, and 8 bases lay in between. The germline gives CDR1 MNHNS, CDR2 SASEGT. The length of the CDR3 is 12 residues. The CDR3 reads CASGTSNYGYTF. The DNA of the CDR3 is TGTGCCAGTGGAACCTCTAACTATGGCTACACCTTC.

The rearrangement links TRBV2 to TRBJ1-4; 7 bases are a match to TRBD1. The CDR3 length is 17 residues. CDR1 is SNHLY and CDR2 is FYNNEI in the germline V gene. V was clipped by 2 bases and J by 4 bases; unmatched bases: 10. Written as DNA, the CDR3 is TGTGCCAGCAGTGAACTTGGGACAGAGAGTATTAATGAAAAACTGTTTTTT. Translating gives CASSELGTESINEKLFF.

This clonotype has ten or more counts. CDR3 sequence reads: CASRQGNTGELFF. The CDR3 nucleotides are TGTGCCAGCCGTCAGGGGAACACCGGGGAGCTGTTTTTT. The rearrangement uses TRBV6-6 and TRBJ2-2; possible D gene TRBD1, 5 bases. CDR1 is MNHNY and CDR2 is SVGAGI in the germline V gene (reference sequence). CDR3 length: 13 residues. V lost 8 bases, J lost 1 base, and 8 bases lay in between.

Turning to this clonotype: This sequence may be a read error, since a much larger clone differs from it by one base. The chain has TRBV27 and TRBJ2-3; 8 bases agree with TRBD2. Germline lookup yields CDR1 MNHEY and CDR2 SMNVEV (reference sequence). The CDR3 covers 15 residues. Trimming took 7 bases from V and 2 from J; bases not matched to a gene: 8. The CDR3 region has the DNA TGTGCCAGCATCCGAGCTAGCGGGCACACAGATACGCAGTATTTT. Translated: CASIRASGHTDTQYF.

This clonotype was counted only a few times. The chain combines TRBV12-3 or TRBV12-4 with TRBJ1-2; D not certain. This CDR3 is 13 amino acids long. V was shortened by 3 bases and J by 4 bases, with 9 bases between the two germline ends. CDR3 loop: CASSLRVSYGYTF. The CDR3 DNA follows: TGTGCCAGCAGTTTGAGGGTGAGCTATGGCTACACCTTC.

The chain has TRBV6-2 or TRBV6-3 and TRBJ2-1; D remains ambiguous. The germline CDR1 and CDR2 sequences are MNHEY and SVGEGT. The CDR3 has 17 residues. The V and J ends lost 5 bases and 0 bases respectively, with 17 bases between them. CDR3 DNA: TGTGCCAGCAGTCTCCCAAGCGACCTAAGCTCCTACAATGAGCAGTTCTTC. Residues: CASSLPSDLSSYNEQFF.

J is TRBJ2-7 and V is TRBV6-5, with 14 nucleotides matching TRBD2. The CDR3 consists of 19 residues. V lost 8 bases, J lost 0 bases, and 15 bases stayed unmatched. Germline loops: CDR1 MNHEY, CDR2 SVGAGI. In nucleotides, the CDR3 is TGTGCCAGCTCATCCGTTCCGCAGACTAGCGGGAGGGTCTCCTACGAGCAGTACTTC. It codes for CASSSVPQTSGRVSYEQYF.

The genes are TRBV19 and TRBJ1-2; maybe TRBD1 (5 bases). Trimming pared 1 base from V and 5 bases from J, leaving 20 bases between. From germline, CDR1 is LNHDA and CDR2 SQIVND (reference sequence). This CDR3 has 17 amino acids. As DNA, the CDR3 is TGTGCCAGTAGTATAGGGGGGTCCCTGTCCTCTCCTTATGGCTACACCTTC. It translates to CASSIGGSLSSPYGYTF.

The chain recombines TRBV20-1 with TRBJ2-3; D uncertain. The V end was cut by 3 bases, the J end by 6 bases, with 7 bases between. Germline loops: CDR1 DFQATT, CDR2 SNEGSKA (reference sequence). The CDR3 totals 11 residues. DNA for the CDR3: TGCAGTGCTAGCCTCGGGGATACGCAGTATTTT. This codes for CSASLGDTQYF.

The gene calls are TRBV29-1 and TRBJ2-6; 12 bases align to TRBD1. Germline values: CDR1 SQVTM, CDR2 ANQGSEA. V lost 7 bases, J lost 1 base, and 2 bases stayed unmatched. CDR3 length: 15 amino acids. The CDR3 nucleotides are TGCAGCGGGGGACAGGGGGCGTCTGGGGCCAACGTCCTGACTTTC. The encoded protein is CSGGQGASGANVLTF.

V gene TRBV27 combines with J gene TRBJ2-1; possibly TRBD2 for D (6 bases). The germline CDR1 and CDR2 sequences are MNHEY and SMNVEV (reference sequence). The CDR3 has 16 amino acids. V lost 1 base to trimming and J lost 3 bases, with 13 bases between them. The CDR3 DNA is TGTGCCAGCAGTTTATTACGGGGGATTGACTACAATGAGCAGTTCTTC. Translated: CASSLLRGIDYNEQFF.

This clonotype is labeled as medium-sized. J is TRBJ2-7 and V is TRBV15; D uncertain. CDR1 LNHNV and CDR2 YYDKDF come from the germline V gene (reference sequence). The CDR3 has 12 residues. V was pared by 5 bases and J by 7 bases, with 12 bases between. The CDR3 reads CATSHSWGEQYF. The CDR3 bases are TGTGCCACCAGCCATTCGTGGGGTGAGCAGTACTTC.